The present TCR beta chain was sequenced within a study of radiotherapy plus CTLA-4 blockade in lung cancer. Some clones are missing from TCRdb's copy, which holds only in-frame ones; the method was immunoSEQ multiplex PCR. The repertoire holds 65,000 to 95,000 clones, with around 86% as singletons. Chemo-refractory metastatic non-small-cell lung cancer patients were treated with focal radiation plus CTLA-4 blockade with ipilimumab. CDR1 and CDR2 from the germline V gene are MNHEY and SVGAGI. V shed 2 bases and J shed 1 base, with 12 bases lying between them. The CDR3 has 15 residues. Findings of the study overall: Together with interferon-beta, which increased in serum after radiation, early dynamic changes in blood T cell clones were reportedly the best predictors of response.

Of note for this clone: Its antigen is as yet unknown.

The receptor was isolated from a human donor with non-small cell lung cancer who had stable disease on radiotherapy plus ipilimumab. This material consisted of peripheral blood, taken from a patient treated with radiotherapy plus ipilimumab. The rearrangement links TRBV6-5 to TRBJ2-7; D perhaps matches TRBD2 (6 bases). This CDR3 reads CASSYGGTFSYEQYF. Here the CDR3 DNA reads TGTGCCAGCAGTTACGGGGGGACTTTTTCCTACGAGCAGTACTTC.